These T cell receptor beta chains were read from a single sample in a study of blood T cells in healthy people across ages. TCRdb reanalysed the 5' RACE reads using MiXCR and keeps one entry per CDR3 protein. This table has some 850,000 distinct CDR3 sequences, around 25% appearing once. In addition, the sample was reused for a study of T cells of mothers and their children.

Input material: blood. Receptor source: a boy between 5 and 17 years old in good health. The CDR3 runs from the conserved cysteine through the conserved F or W. The order of the fields is J gene, D gene, clone size, V gene, CDR3 protein, CDR3 DNA. D genes are given only for firm matches. Only some rows state a clone size, as once, few, many or a class for expanded clones.

>TRBJ2-1|.|.|TRBV10-3
CAISESVGWGSSYNEQFF
TGTGCCATCAGTGAGTCGGTGGGGTGGGGGAGCTCCTACAATGAGCAGTTCTTC
>TRBJ2-3|.|few|TRBV18
CASSPGLATDTQYF
TGTGCCAGCTCACCAGGACTTGCCACAGATACGCAGTATTTT
>TRBJ2-3|.|.|TRBV5-1
CASSLYRETDTQYF
TGCGCCAGCAGCTTGTACAGGGAAACAGATACGCAGTATTTT
>TRBJ2-6|TRBD2|.|TRBV12-3/TRBV12-4
CASSPRTSGSSGANVLTF
TGTGCCAGCAGCCCAAGGACTAGCGGAAGCTCTGGGGCCAACGTCCTGACTTTC
>TRBJ2-1|.|.|TRBV2
CASIAGRGEQFF
TGTGCCAGCATTGCGGGACGCGGTGAGCAGTTCTTC
>TRBJ1-2|.|few|TRBV6-5
CASSYGVGYGYTF
TGTGCCAGCAGTTACGGTGTTGGTTATGGCTACACCTTC
>TRBJ2-1|TRBD2|.|TRBV20-1
CSARATSGGALLTSYNEQFF
TGCAGTGCTAGGGCTACTAGCGGGGGGGCCTTACTAACCTCCTACAATGAGCAGTTCTTC
>TRBJ2-7|TRBD2|few|TRBV28
CASSLWPGGAYEQYF
TGTGCCAGCAGTTTATGGCCGGGGGGAGCCTACGAGCAGTACTTC
>TRBJ2-7|TRBD1|.|TRBV12-3/TRBV12-4
CAIGTGELPEQYF
TGTGCCATCGGGACAGGGGAGTTGCCCGAGCAGTACTTC
>TRBJ1-6|.|.|TRBV4-1
CASSQEHRLNSPLHF
TGCGCCAGCAGCCAAGAGCACAGATTGAATTCACCCCTCCACTTT
>TRBJ2-2|.|.|TRBV7-3
CASSTRLVNTGELFF
TGTGCCAGCAGCACCAGGCTAGTCAACACCGGGGAGCTGTTTTTT
>TRBJ1-2|TRBD1|few|TRBV6-5
CASRPLDRAYYGYTF
TGTGCCAGCAGACCCCTCGACAGGGCCTACTATGGCTACACCTTC
>TRBJ2-5|.|.|TRBV5-1
CASSATGTPEGETQYF
TGCGCCAGCAGCGCTACCGGGACTCCTGAGGGAGAGACCCAGTACTTC
>TRBJ2-5|TRBD1|.|TRBV6-1
CASSIRWTGAETQYF
TGTGCCAGCAGTATCCGTTGGACAGGGGCAGAGACCCAGTACTTC
>TRBJ1-4|.|few|TRBV4-1
CASSPAAVRGARTNEKLFF
TGCGCCAGCAGCCCCGCCGCGGTGAGGGGGGCGAGGACTAATGAAAAACTGTTTTTT
>TRBJ2-7|.|few|TRBV29-1
CSVADGPYEQYF
TGCAGCGTTGCCGACGGACCCTACGAGCAGTACTTC
>TRBJ2-2|TRBD1|few|TRBV2
CASSVMPGGNGELFF
TGTGCCAGCAGTGTAATGCCAGGGGGAAACGGGGAGCTGTTTTTT
>TRBJ1-2|TRBD1|few|TRBV5-1
CASSSQGAFYGYTF
TGCGCCAGCAGCTCTCAGGGGGCATTCTATGGCTACACCTTC
>TRBJ2-7|.|.|TRBV6-1
CASSEAGFYEQYF
TGTGCCAGCAGTGAGGCAGGTTTCTACGAGCAGTACTTC
>TRBJ1-2|.|.|TRBV12-3/TRBV12-4
CASSLAAGDYTF
TGTGCCAGCAGTTTAGCGGCCGGGGACTACACCTTC
>TRBJ2-1|TRBD2|.|TRBV6-1
CASSRGASGGLLNEQFF
TGTGCCAGCAGTCGCGGAGCAAGCGGGGGTCTTTTAAATGAGCAGTTCTTC
>TRBJ2-5|.|.|TRBV5-1
CASSLGEKTQYF
TGCGCCAGCAGCTTGGGGGAGAAGACCCAGTACTTC
>TRBJ2-4|.|.|TRBV9
CASSVEGTLAKNIQYF
TGTGCCAGCAGCGTAGAGGGGACCCTAGCCAAAAACATTCAGTACTTC
>TRBJ2-5|.|.|TRBV29-1
CSVEGRIETQYF
TGCAGCGTCGAGGGACGGATAGAGACCCAGTACTTC
>TRBJ1-1|.|.|TRBV6-5
CASSSSWGRGWDTEAFF
TGTGCCAGCAGTTCATCGTGGGGGAGGGGATGGGACACTGAAGCTTTCTTT
>TRBJ2-6|.|.|TRBV6-5
CASSYSESASGANVLTF
TGTGCCAGCAGTTACAGTGAGTCTGCCTCTGGGGCCAACGTCCTGACTTTC
>TRBJ1-4|.|few|TRBV29-1
CSVELGNNEKLFF
TGCAGCGTTGAACTGGGAAACAATGAAAAACTGTTTTTT
>TRBJ1-1|.|.|TRBV4-1
CASSQEVGRNTEAFF
TGCGCCAGCAGCCAAGAGGTAGGACGGAACACTGAAGCTTTCTTT
>TRBJ2-7|TRBD1|.|TRBV7-9
CASSLQLGQGGEQYF
TGTGCCAGCAGCTTACAACTGGGACAGGGTGGCGAGCAGTACTTC
>TRBJ2-7|.|few|TRBV2
CASIRNRAGEQYF
TGTGCCAGCATTCGGAACAGGGCGGGCGAGCAGTACTTC
>TRBJ1-2|TRBD1|few|TRBV20-1
CSAGTGQGFYRDLASSYGYTF
TGCAGTGCTGGGACAGGCCAGGGATTCTATCGGGACTTGGCCTCTAGCTATGGCTACACCTTC
>TRBJ1-2|TRBD1|.|TRBV5-7
CASSPGQTGVNYGYTF
TGTGCCAGCAGCCCGGGACAGACTGGGGTGAACTATGGCTACACCTTC
>TRBJ2-2|.|once|TRBV11-2
CASSSIGGELFF
TGTGCCAGCAGCTCCATAGGGGGGGAGCTGTTTTTT
>TRBJ2-5|TRBD2|few|TRBV20-1
CSARREGWPETQYF
TGCAGTGCTAGGAGGGAGGGTTGGCCTGAGACCCAGTACTTC
>TRBJ2-1|TRBD1|.|TRBV18
CASSPQAGQGAYEQFF
TGTGCCAGCTCACCACAGGCGGGACAGGGGGCGTATGAGCAGTTCTTC
>TRBJ2-5|.|many|TRBV2
CASRLDSQETQYF
TGTGCCAGCAGGCTCGACAGTCAAGAGACCCAGTACTTC
>TRBJ2-5|TRBD1|few|TRBV6-1
CASSRQGMVVQETQYF
TGTGCCAGCAGCCGACAGGGGATGGTGGTCCAAGAGACCCAGTACTTC
>TRBJ2-1|TRBD2|few|TRBV24-1
CATAPSGGYNEQFF
TGTGCCACCGCCCCCAGCGGGGGATACAATGAGCAGTTCTTC
>TRBJ1-1|.|.|TRBV10-3
CAISESSGTEAFF
TGTGCCATCAGTGAGTCTTCAGGAACAGAAGCTTTCTTT
>TRBJ2-5|.|few|TRBV10-3
CAISDTSSFQETQYF
TGTGCCATCAGTGACACTAGCTCCTTCCAAGAGACCCAGTACTTC
>TRBJ2-7|.|many|TRBV6-1
CASSDRFREKSYEQYF
TGTGCCAGCAGTGATAGGTTCAGGGAAAAGTCCTACGAGCAGTACTTC
>TRBJ1-1|.|.|TRBV5-1
CASSSSPGARATEAFF
TGCGCCAGCAGCTCGTCCCCGGGGGCACGGGCCACTGAAGCTTTCTTT
>TRBJ2-1|TRBD2|.|TRBV11-3
CASQAVAGLNNEQFF
TGTGCCAGCCAAGCGGTAGCGGGGTTGAACAATGAGCAATTCTTC
>TRBJ2-7|TRBD1|.|TRBV11-2
CASRARDRLSYEQYF
TGTGCCAGCAGAGCCCGGGACAGGTTATCCTACGAGCAGTACTTC
>TRBJ1-2|.|.|TRBV5-6
CASSFPPGGYTF
TGTGCCAGCAGCTTCCCACCCGGGGGCTACACCTTC
>TRBJ2-5|TRBD2|.|TRBV7-9
CASSRGGTSRETQYF
TGTGCCAGCAGCCGGGGGGGGACCTCGAGGGAGACCCAGTACTTC
>TRBJ2-5|.|many|TRBV5-1
CASSLAGGLYQETQYF
TGCGCCAGCAGCTTGGCTGGGGGCTTGTACCAAGAGACCCAGTACTTC
>TRBJ1-2|TRBD1|.|TRBV4-1
CASSQATGGSGYTF
TGCGCCAGCAGCCAGGCGACAGGGGGTAGTGGCTACACCTTC
>TRBJ2-5|.|many|TRBV29-1
CSVDRVLGETQYF
TGCAGCGTTGACAGGGTTCTGGGGGAGACCCAGTACTTC
>TRBJ2-1|.|.|TRBV20-1
CSARGEEENNEQFF
TGCAGTGCTAGAGGGGAGGAGGAGAACAATGAGCAGTTCTTC
>TRBJ1-3|.|.|TRBV15
CATSRDATDRSGNTIYF
TGTGCCACCAGCAGAGACGCGACGGACAGATCTGGAAACACCATATATTTT
>TRBJ1-1|TRBD1|.|TRBV20-1
CRSKGANTEAFF
TGCAGATCCAAGGGGGCGAACACTGAAGCTTTCTTT
>TRBJ1-2|.|few|TRBV6-5
CASSYYRDRGYTF
TGTGCCAGCAGTTACTACAGGGACCGTGGATACACCTTC